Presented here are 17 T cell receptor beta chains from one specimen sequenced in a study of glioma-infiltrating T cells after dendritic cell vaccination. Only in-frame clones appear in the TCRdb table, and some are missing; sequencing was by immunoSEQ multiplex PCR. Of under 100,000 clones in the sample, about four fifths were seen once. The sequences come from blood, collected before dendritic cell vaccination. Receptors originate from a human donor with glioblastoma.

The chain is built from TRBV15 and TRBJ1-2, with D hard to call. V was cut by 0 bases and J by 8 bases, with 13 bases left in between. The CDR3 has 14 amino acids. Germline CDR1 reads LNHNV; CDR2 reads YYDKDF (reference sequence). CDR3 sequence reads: CATSRDVGPGGYTF. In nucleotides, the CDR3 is TGTGCCACCAGCAGAGATGTCGGACCGGGAGGCTACACCTTC.

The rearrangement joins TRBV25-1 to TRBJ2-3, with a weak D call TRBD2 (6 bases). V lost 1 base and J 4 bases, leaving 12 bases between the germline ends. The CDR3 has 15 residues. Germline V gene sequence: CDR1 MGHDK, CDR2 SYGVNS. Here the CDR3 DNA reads TGTGCCAGCAGTGAATCGGCGGGACTGGCAGATACGCAGTATTTT. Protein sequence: CASSESAGLADTQYF.

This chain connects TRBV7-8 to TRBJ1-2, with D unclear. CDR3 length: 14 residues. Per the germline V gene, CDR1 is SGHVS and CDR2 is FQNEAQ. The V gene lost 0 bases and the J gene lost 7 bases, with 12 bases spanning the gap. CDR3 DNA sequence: TGTGCCAGCAGCTTAGCGGGCAGACACCCTGGCTACACCTTC. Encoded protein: CASSLAGRHPGYTF.

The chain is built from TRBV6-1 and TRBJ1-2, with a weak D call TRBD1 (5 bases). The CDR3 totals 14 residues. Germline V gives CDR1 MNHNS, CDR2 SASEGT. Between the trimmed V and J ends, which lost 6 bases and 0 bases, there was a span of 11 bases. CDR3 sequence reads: CASSPADTNYGYTF. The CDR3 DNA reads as TGTGCCAGCAGCCCGGCGGACACTAACTATGGCTACACCTTC.

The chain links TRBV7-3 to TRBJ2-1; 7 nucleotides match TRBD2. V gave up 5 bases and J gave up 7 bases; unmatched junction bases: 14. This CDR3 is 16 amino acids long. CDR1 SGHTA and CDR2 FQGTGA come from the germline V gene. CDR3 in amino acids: CASSLLSGGGKNEQFF. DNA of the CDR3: TGTGCCAGCAGCCTTCTTTCGGGGGGAGGTAAGAATGAGCAGTTCTTC. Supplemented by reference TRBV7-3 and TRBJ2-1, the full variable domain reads GAGVSQTPSNKVTEKGKYVELRCDPISGHTALYWYRQSLGQGPEFLIYFQGTGAADDSGLPNDRFFAVRPEGSVSTLKIQRTERGDSAVYLCASSLLSGGGKNEQFFGPGTRLTVL.

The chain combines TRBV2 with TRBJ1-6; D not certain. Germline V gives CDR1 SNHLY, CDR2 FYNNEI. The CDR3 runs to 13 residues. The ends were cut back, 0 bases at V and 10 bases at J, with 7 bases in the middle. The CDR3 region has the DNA TGTGCCAGCAGTGAAGCGTTACTATCACCCCTCCACTTT. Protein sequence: CASSEALLSPLHF.

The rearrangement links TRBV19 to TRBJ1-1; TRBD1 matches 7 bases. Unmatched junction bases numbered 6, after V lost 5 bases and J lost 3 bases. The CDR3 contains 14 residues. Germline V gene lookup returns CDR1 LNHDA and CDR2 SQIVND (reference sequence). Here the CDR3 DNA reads TGTGCCAGTAGTCGTATTACAGGGGACACTGAAGCTTTCTTT. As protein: CASSRITGDTEAFF.

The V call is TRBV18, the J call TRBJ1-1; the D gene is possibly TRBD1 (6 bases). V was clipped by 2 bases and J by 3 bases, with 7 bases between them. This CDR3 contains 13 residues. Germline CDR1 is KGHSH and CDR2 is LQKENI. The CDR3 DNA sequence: TGTGCCAGCTCACCAAACAGGGACACTGAAGCTTTCTTT. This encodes CASSPNRDTEAFF.

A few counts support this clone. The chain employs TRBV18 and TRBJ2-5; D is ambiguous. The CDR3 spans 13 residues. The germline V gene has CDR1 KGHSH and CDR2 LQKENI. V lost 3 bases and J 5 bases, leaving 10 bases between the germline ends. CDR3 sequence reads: CASSPQRRETQYF. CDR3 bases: TGTGCCAGCTCACCTCAGAGGCGGGAGACCCAGTACTTC.

CDR3 amino acids: CASSWGQGLDGYTF. CDR3 DNA sequence: TGCGCCAGCAGCTGGGGACAGGGCCTTGATGGCTACACCTTC. The rearrangement links TRBV5-1 to TRBJ1-2; TRBD1 agrees at 9 bases. There are 14 residues in the CDR3. The V and J ends lost 3 bases and 6 bases, in that order; junction bases with no gene match: 6. Germline CDR1 reads SGHRS; CDR2 reads YFSETQ.

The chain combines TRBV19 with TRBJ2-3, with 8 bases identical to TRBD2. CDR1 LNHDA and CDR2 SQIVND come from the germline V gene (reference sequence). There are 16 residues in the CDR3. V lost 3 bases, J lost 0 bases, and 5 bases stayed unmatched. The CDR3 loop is CASSIRTSSSTDTQYF. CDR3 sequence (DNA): TGTGCCAGTAGTATCCGGACTAGCTCTAGCACAGATACGCAGTATTTT.

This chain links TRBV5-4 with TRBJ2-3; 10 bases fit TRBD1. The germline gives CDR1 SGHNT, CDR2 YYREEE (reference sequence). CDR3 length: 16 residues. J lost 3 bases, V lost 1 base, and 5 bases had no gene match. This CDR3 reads CASSLPLGQGTDTQYF. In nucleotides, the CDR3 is TGTGCCAGCAGCTTGCCGCTGGGACAGGGGACAGATACGCAGTATTTT.

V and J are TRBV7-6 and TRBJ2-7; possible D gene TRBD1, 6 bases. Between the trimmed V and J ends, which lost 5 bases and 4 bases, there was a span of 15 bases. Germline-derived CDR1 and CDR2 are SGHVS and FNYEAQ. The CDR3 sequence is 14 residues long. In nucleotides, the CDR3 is TGTGCCAGCAGCCCTTGGCAGGGGTCTTACGAGCAGTACTTC. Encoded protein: CASSPWQGSYEQYF.

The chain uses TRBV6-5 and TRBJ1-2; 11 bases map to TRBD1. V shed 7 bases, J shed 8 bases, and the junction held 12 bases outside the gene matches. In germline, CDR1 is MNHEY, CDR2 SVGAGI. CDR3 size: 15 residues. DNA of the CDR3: TGTGCCAGCACCTATACGGGACAGGGGGTTGGAGGCTACACCTTC. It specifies CASTYTGQGVGGYTF.

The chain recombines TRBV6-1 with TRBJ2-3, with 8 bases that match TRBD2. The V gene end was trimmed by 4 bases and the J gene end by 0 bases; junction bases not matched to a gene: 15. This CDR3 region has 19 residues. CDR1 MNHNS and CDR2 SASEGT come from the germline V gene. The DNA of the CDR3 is TGTGCCAGCAGTGGGTTGAACGGGAGGGTACCAATTAGCACAGATACGCAGTATTTT. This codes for CASSGLNGRVPISTDTQYF.

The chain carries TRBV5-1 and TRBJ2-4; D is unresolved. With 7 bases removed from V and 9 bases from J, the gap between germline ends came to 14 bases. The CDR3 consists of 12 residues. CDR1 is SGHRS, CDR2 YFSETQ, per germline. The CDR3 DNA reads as TGCGCCAGCGCTGAGCCAAGTAGCATTCAGTACTTC. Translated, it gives CASAEPSSIQYF.

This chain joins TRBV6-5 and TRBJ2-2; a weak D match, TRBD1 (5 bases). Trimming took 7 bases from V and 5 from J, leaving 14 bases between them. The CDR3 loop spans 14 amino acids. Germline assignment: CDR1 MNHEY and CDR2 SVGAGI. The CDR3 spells CASKFGPGTGELFF. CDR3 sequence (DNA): TGTGCCAGCAAGTTTGGGCCAGGGACCGGGGAGCTGTTTTTT.